Shown below are 20 T cell receptor beta chains from a single sample sequenced in a study of T-cell memory formation after mild COVID-19. Each CDR3 protein gets one entry after TCRdb re-called the 5' RACE reads with MiXCR. The sample includes 500,000 to 600,000 distinct CDR3 sequences, about a sixth of them seen just once. Material: PBMCs or a T cell subset sorted from them (not recorded which). These receptor sequences come from an adult woman who had mild COVID-19 (a few samples of this study predate the infection). Cell type and time point are not known.

The chain employs TRBV6-2 or TRBV6-3 and TRBJ2-7; D tentatively reads TRBD1 or TRBD2 (5 bases each). With 2 bases removed from V and 2 bases from J, the gap between germline ends came to 13 bases. Germline V lookup: CDR1 MNHEY, CDR2 SVGEGT. The CDR3 sequence is 15 residues long. The CDR3 reads CASSYPSGPTYEQYF. As DNA, the CDR3 is TGTGCCAGCAGTTACCCGTCGGGACCAACCTACGAGCAGTACTTC.

The chain combines TRBV24-1 with TRBJ2-3, with 8 bases identical to TRBD2. Germline V lookup: CDR1 KGHDR, CDR2 SFDVKD. The CDR3 spans 15 residues. V shed 7 bases, J shed 3 bases, and the junction held 8 bases outside the gene matches. Here the CDR3 DNA reads TGTGCCACCAGCACCACCGGGGGGGCAACAGATACGCAGTATTTT. The encoded protein is CATSTTGGATDTQYF.

The chain combines TRBV7-9 with TRBJ1-1, with a weak D call TRBD1 (6 bases). The germline V gene has CDR1 SEHNR and CDR2 FQNEAQ (reference sequence). The CDR3 runs to 15 residues. Trimming removed 6 bases from V and 4 bases from J, with 18 bases in between. This CDR3 reads CASRKMGGLGTEAFF. DNA of the CDR3: TGTGCCAGCAGAAAAATGGGGGGCTTGGGCACTGAAGCTTTCTTT.

The chain carries TRBV7-2 and TRBJ1-5, with TRBD1 matching over 8 bases. Trimming cost V 2 bases and J 3 bases; bases outside gene matches: 6. The CDR3 loop spans 16 amino acids. Germline V gene data show CDR1 as SGHTA and CDR2 as FQGNSA. CDR3 DNA sequence: TGTGCCAGCAGCTTATTAGGACAGGGAATCAATCAGCCCCAGCATTTT. This encodes CASSLLGQGINQPQHF.

The rearrangement joins TRBV3-1 to TRBJ2-3, with 7 bases that match TRBD2. Germline lookup yields CDR1 LGHDT and CDR2 YNNKEL (reference sequence). CDR3 length equals 18 residues. The V and J ends lost 0 bases and 7 bases, in that order; junction bases with no gene match: 16. The CDR3 sequence is CASSQDRWSGGGGYTQYF. DNA for the CDR3: TGTGCCAGCAGCCAAGATAGGTGGTCCGGCGGGGGTGGATATACGCAGTATTTT.

This clonotype was seen a few times. For the CDR3, the DNA is TGTGCCAGCAGCTTCGCAGAACACGGGACGCTAACCTTC. Its protein is CASSFAEHGTLTF. The chain recombines TRBV7-8 with TRBJ1-2, with D possibly being TRBD1 (5 bases). CDR1 SGHVS and CDR2 FQNEAQ come from the germline V gene. The CDR3 spans 13 residues. V gave up 3 bases and J gave up 14 bases, with 19 bases separating them.

This clonotype came up a few times. The chain carries TRBV5-5 and TRBJ2-7; 8 bases align to TRBD2. CDR3 length: 15 amino acids. From germline, CDR1 is SGHKS and CDR2 YYEKEE (reference sequence). Unmatched junction bases numbered 2, after V lost 0 bases and J lost 0 bases. This chain's CDR3 is CASSLGSGDSYEQYF. The CDR3 nucleotides read TGTGCCAGCAGCTTGGGTAGCGGGGACTCCTACGAGCAGTACTTC.

V is TRBV9 and J is TRBJ2-7; 9 nucleotides line up with TRBD1. The CDR3 is 14 amino acids. V gave up 0 bases and J gave up 2 bases; unmatched junction bases: 0. Germline V gene data show CDR1 as SGDLS and CDR2 as YYNGEE. CDR3 sequence: CASSVGDRAYEQYF. CDR3 coding DNA: TGTGCCAGCAGCGTAGGGGACAGGGCCTACGAGCAGTACTTC.

This clonotype showed up many times. V is TRBV5-1 and J is TRBJ2-2; tentatively, D is TRBD1 (6 bases). The CDR3 sequence is 13 residues long. Germline CDR1 reads SGHRS; CDR2 reads YFSETQ. V was cut by 4 bases and J by 5 bases, with 9 bases left in between. The CDR3 bases are TGCGCCAGCAGCACCGGGACAACCGGGGAGCTGTTTTTT. The encoded protein is CASSTGTTGELFF.

This clonotype was counted between two and nine times. The rearrangement links TRBV3-1 to TRBJ2-1; D assignment may be TRBD1 or TRBD2 (6 bases each). The CDR3 is 15 residues long. Trimming pared 1 base from V and 3 bases from J, leaving 10 bases between. Germline CDR1 and CDR2: LGHDT and YNNKEL (reference sequence). CDR3 sequence (DNA): TGTGCCAGCAGCCAAGGGGGGGCTCACTACAATGAGCAGTTCTTC. Encoded protein: CASSQGGAHYNEQFF.

The sample holds many counts of this clonotype. The chain couples TRBV5-1 to TRBJ1-2, with 9 bases identical to TRBD1. V shed 3 bases, J shed 7 bases, and the junction held 16 bases outside the gene matches. The CDR3 runs to 17 residues. The V gene's germline CDR1 is SGHRS and CDR2 YFSETQ. CDR3 residues: CASSSRPGQGVHSGYTF. DNA for the CDR3: TGCGCCAGCAGCTCGCGGCCGGGACAGGGTGTTCATAGTGGCTACACCTTC.

There are a few counts of this clonotype. The V and J genes are TRBV5-1 and TRBJ2-7; TRBD1 is a possible D gene (7 bases). The CDR3 is 14 amino acids. Germline V gives CDR1 SGHRS, CDR2 YFSETQ. V lost 2 bases to trimming and J lost 5 bases, with 14 bases between them. The CDR3, as DNA: TGCGCCAGCAGCTTAGACAGGGAGGCGGACGAGCAGTACTTC. This codes for CASSLDREADEQYF.

The chain combines TRBV12-3 or TRBV12-4 with TRBJ2-3; D is perhaps TRBD1 or TRBD2 (6 bases each). This CDR3 has 14 amino acids. Between the trimmed V and J ends, which lost 4 bases and 8 bases, there was a span of 16 bases. CDR3 nucleotides: TGTGCCAGCAGTTGGTACAGGGAGGACTCTACGCAGTATTTT. Its protein product is CASSWYREDSTQYF.

This clonotype has more than one count but fewer than ten. The chain links TRBV5-1 to TRBJ1-1, with D possibly matching TRBD1 (6 bases). The V gene lost 4 bases and the J gene lost 2 bases, with 15 bases spanning the gap. This CDR3 is built from 15 residues. The germline CDR1 and CDR2 sequences are SGHRS and YFSETQ. The CDR3 DNA is TGCGCCAGCAGCGCCTTACAGGGTGGTAACACTGAAGCTTTCTTT. Protein sequence: CASSALQGGNTEAFF.

The chain couples TRBV4-1 to TRBJ2-1; D call uncertain. Germline assignment: CDR1 MGHRA and CDR2 YSYEKL. The germline V and J ends were trimmed by 3 bases and 0 bases, with 15 bases remaining between them. The CDR3 contains 17 residues. The CDR3 DNA is TGCGCCAGCAGCCAGGGAATCAGCGAGAGCTCCTACAATGAGCAGTTCTTC. Its protein product is CASSQGISESSYNEQFF.

The chain's CDR3 is CSARVAGGTFTNEQFF. DNA for the CDR3: TGCAGTGCTAGAGTAGCGGGGGGGACCTTTACGAATGAGCAGTTCTTC. The gene calls are TRBV20-1 and TRBJ2-1; 11 nucleotides match TRBD2. Losses at the gene ends were 1 base for V and 7 bases for J; bases not matched to a gene: 9. Germline V gene sequence: CDR1 DFQATT, CDR2 SNEGSKA (reference sequence). This CDR3 is built from 16 residues.

The rearrangement uses TRBV24-1 and TRBJ2-1; TRBD2 matches 8 bases. CDR1 is KGHDR and CDR2 is SFDVKD in the germline V gene. Trimming removed 5 bases from V and 4 bases from J; junction bases left unmatched: 9. This CDR3 is 16 amino acids long. The CDR3 bases are TGTGCCACCAGTGGTACCGGAACTAGCGGATACAATGAGCAGTTCTTC. It codes for CATSGTGTSGYNEQFF.

This clonotype was counted ten times or more. J is TRBJ2-4 and V is TRBV29-1, with TRBD2 as a possible D gene (5 bases). This CDR3 contains 17 residues. V lost 3 bases, J lost 1 base, and 19 bases lay in between. Germline V gene sequence: CDR1 SQVTM, CDR2 ANQGSEA. The CDR3 sequence is CSVEASTRSGAKNIQYF. The CDR3 DNA is TGCAGCGTTGAGGCTAGCACCCGATCCGGGGCCAAAAACATTCAGTACTTC.

This clonotype came up many times. The DNA of the CDR3 is TGCGCCAGCAGCCCTGGACCTGGGCAGCTTACCTACGAGCAGTACTTC. Translated, it gives CASSPGPGQLTYEQYF. This chain links TRBV5-1 with TRBJ2-7; no clear D gene. The CDR3 is made up of 16 amino acids. The ends were cut back, 4 bases at V and 2 bases at J, with 19 bases in the middle. Germline CDR1 is SGHRS and CDR2 is YFSETQ.

Concerning this clonotype itself: As the CDR3 is not closed by the conserved phenylalanine or tryptophan, this likely results from a read error. The DNA is omitted, as the CDR3 cannot be located on it reliably, and the CDR3 follows TCRdb's listing. The CDR3 spells CASSQVLRDRGQL. J is TRBJ2-7 and V is TRBV4-1; TRBD1 is taken as the D call from the table, unchecked against the DNA. Germline V gene lookup returns CDR1 MGHRA and CDR2 YSYEKL. Inclusive of both ends, the CDR3 amounts to 13 amino acids.